This T cell receptor (beta chain) was obtained from a study of immune cell composition in non-small cell lung cancer. Study at large: Lung adenocarcinoma or squamous carcinoma made up most tumours. Regarding the study as a whole: Clones >0.5% enriched in tumour were rarer in adenocarcinoma (around 33%) than squamous (roughly 75%). Lung adenocarcinomas had lower top 10 clone scores and clonality than squamous tumours. Smoking pack-years did not significantly correlate with tumour TCR-beta clonality.

Profiling relied on immunoSEQ multiplex PCR, and the TCRdb table lists in-frame clones only, not all of them. This repertoire shows over 6,000 clones, about 78% found once; its top ten account for roughly 12%. The CDR3 has 15 amino acids. Germline CDR1 SGHNT, CDR2 YYREEE (reference sequence). V gave up 4 bases and J gave up 6 bases; unmatched junction bases: 9. The sample holds one count of this clone. Its cognate antigen is unknown. The TCR was taken from a human donor with non-small cell lung cancer. Sequencing input: lung tumor tissue. The V gene is TRBV5-4, the J gene TRBJ1-1; 10 nucleotides match TRBD1. This CDR3 is CASSNHLGTGAEAFF. The CDR3 nucleotides read TGTGCCAGCAGCAACCACCTCGGGACAGGGGCTGAAGCTTTCTTT.